The table lists the clone carrying this T cell receptor (beta chain) with many counts. A much more abundant neighbour one base away suggests this may be a read error. Other DNA sequences within the sample encode an identical CDR3. MiXCR re-clonotyped the PCR reads for TCRdb. The sample records about 20,000 clones, under 35% being singletons. Each patient came to thyroid surgery without any prior treatment (of any kind). Germline V gene lookup returns CDR1 DFQATT and CDR2 SNEGSKA (reference sequence). The CDR3 length is 11 residues. These data come from a study of metastatic and nonmetastatic thyroid tumors. Across the whole study: From malignant and benign thyroid patients, repertoires in blood and in tumor or nodule tissue were compared.

This rearrangement joins TRBV20-1 to TRBJ1-1; D not certain. This TCR was recovered from a female donor with papillary thyroid cancer or a benign thyroid nodule (not recorded which). Some clones in this sample may be carry-over from other donors' samples. Sample: blood. This chain's CDR3 is CSARERPEAFF. CDR3 bases: TGCAGTGCTAGAGAGCGGCCTGAGGCTTTCTTT.